Listed here is a single T cell receptor beta chain. Its cognate antigen is unknown. The record originates from a study of response to subunit inactivated influenza vaccine. Whole-study findings and limits: Seasonal influenza vaccination, on each occasion, was suggested by the authors to recruit few new T cells.

TCRdb re-analysed the RT-PCR reads in MiXCR, keeping a single row per CDR3 protein. Here the sample spans approximately 520,000 distinct CDR3 sequences, approximately 15% being singletons. V was shortened by 2 bases and J by 0 bases, with 4 bases between the two germline ends. Germline V gene sequence: CDR1 SQVTM, CDR2 ANQGSEA. This CDR3 spans 12 amino acids. Here the sequenced sample was CD4+ T cells sorted from PBMCs, taken roughly 24 months after vaccination. The receptor was isolated from a man aged 45 to 70 who received an inactivated influenza vaccine. J is TRBJ1-1 and V is TRBV29-1; D call uncertain. CDR3 residues: CSVESLNTEAFF. Here the CDR3 DNA reads TGCAGCGTTGAAAGTCTGAACACTGAAGCTTTCTTT.